Listed here are 3 T cell receptor beta chains from one sample, sequenced in a study of Graves' ophthalmopathy and Graves' hyperthyroidism. Amplifying from RNA transcripts, the study obtained TCR beta CDR3 regions. First-round RT-PCR with HTBI primers preceded a second-round multiplex PCR. Via MiXCR, TCRdb re-called the multiplex PCR reads, giving one row per CDR3 protein. Of roughly 300,000 distinct CDR3 sequences listed, about a sixth were seen once; the top ten hold roughly an eighth. The sequenced sample was peripheral blood. These receptors all come from an adult man with Graves' ophthalmopathy.

Many counts were recorded for this clonotype. The chain joins TRBV4-1 to TRBJ1-2; D not certain. This CDR3 comprises 15 residues. The V end lost 3 bases, the J end lost 6 bases, and 17 bases lay between the germline ends. In germline, CDR1 is MGHRA, CDR2 YSYEKL. The CDR3 DNA sequence: TGCGCCAGCAGCCAGCACGGGCCAATCTATGATGGCTACACCTTC. Amino acid sequence: CASSQHGPIYDGYTF.

This clonotype has a count of ten or more. The rearrangement uses TRBV6-5 and TRBJ1-2; D remains ambiguous. Germline assignment: CDR1 MNHEY and CDR2 SVGAGI. The CDR3 is made up of 13 amino acids. The V gene lost 2 bases and the J gene lost 8 bases, with 12 bases spanning the gap. CDR3: CASSYLRTGGYTF. CDR3 coding DNA: TGTGCCAGCAGTTACCTTCGGACGGGAGGCTACACCTTC.

This clonotype occurred many times. The gene calls are TRBV29-1 and TRBJ1-2, with no clear D. The germline V gene encodes CDR1 SQVTM and CDR2 ANQGSEA. The CDR3 loop spans 16 amino acids. The V gene lost 3 bases and the J gene lost 4 bases, with 21 bases spanning the gap. The CDR3 protein is CSVDSSEMGNSYGYTF. In DNA, the CDR3 is TGCAGCGTTGACTCAAGCGAGATGGGGAACTCCTATGGCTACACCTTC.